Detailed here is one T cell receptor (beta chain). The target of this receptor is not known. Per-base qualities were not stored, and no clone one base away is much larger. Healthy HIV-negative adults with no recently reported acute infections or vaccinations were included as donors. All donors were Caucasian adults living in Nashville, Tennessee, USA. CD4+ T cells were enriched by magnetic negative selection, after which naive cells were positively selected on CD45RA and the negative fraction was taken as the memory subset. After blood collection by leukapheresis, PBMCs were isolated using Ficoll-Histopaque density gradient centrifugation and then cryopreserved in the vapor phase of liquid nitrogen. Purity and quantity of every magnetically sorted T cell population were checked by analytical flow cytometry. Each sorted fraction had its genomic DNA isolated and then quantified by UV absorbance on a Nanodrop 2000c.

The data originate from a study of shared clonotypes between healthy human individuals (dated by TCRdb to 2018 to 2020). Notes on the research overall: The cohort included a few men and a couple of women between 18 and 49 years of age. For each donor, CD4 naive and CD4 memory were each run on three plates, CD8 naive on two plates, and CD8 memory on one plate. To estimate repertoire size and how much clonotypes are shared between individuals, the study performed deep sequencing of blood TCR repertoires from a few healthy adults. Different laboratories and diverse techniques were used to prepare libraries and sequence TCR repertoires, to increase sequencing depth and limit assay-specific biases. Leukapheresis yielded between about 0.94 and 8.9 billion PBMCs per donor.

Study-wide findings and limitations: Compared with non-shared clonotypes, clonotypes shared by all four sorted-subset donors had higher generation probabilities. Only blood was sampled, and tissue TCR repertoires likely differ from those in blood. Pairwise subsampling indicated that sequencing depth was expected to affect the degree of clonotype sharing among donors. The genetic and exposure-history diversity represented was limited by the small number of donors. Incomplete sequencing was indicated by rarefaction of sorted-subset datasets, despite the large sequencing depth. Across several donors, approximately 5% of naive CD4, around 3.3% of naive CD8, around 2.1% of memory CD4, and roughly 0.41% of memory CD8 clonotypes were shared. Naive subsets generally had larger estimated clonotype richness than memory subsets did.

Using the deep immunoSEQ assay, TCR CDR3 regions were amplified from genomic DNA by multiplex PCR. Genomic DNA extracted from each cell subset was distributed evenly over all wells of several immunoSEQ 96-well plates, and each plate served as one replicate. Each replicate PCR for sorted subsets received around 210 ng genomic DNA, equal to about 29,000 T cell genomes. Purified libraries were quantified with a Qubit 3.0 fluorometer, sized on a Bioanalyzer 2100, and re-quantified with the KAPA Library Quantification kit. Every immunoSEQ 96-well plate was sequenced on a separate single-read 150-cycle Illumina NextSeq 550 flow cell. Regarding the original processing steps: Because the immunoSEQ output included only junctional sequences and no quality scores, the filtering could not be the same as the filtering used for full-length reads. To assign V/J genes and CDR3, sequences were annotated using PyIR, a Python wrapper for IgBLAST v1.9, with IMGT germline references. Reads were filtered out if the reads had weak V/J assignments (E-value above 1e-6), no CDR3, stop codons, out-of-frame junctions, or ambiguous translated residues. V3J clonotypes were defined as sequences sharing the same inferred V gene, J gene, and CDR3 amino acid sequence. Percentage overlap between repertoires was computed as shared unique clonotypes divided by the size of the smaller repertoire. RTK rarefaction, the Chao1 estimator, and Recon v2.1 estimates of unobserved clonotypes were used to assess repertoire richness. Generation probabilities for all TCRbeta clonotypes obtained by the gDNA method from four donors were computed using OLGA. TCRdb re-hosts the immuneACCESS table, in-frame sequences only. Its copies lack some clones; in the studies checked, an unresolved V gene accounts for under half of them, and the cause for the rest is not known. V and J calls and clone size are copied from that table; D and trimming were computed from the DNA. Present in this sample are about 1.5 million clones, 95% to 99% of which were seen just once. The ten largest account for about 0.4% of the sample.

There are 16 amino acids in the CDR3, from cysteine to phenylalanine inclusive. This entry keeps only the CDR3 DNA: 48 bases, framed from base 1. V is pruned by 4 bases and J by 5 bases, leaving 10 bases of the junction without a gene match. This TCR came from a man aged 25 to 40 in good health. The sequencing sample was made of naive CD4+ T cells sorted from blood. The sample's cell subset or site, from its label and the paper: CD45RA+ positively selected. Recombination joined TRBV5-3 with TRBJ2-1; 9 bases in the middle match TRBD2. TRBV5-3 belongs to the ORF category, with a function that is uncertain. DNA sequence: TGTGCCAGAAGCCCCCGAACCCTAGCGGGAAACAATGAGCAGTTCTTC. Its translation reads: CARSPRTLAGNNEQFF.